This T cell receptor (beta chain) was captured in a study of cytomegalovirus exposure and HLA in healthy donors. General study points: Rare TCR sequences predominated, though certain public TCRs were found in many donors. For cytomegalovirus status, the classifier reportedly gave diagnoses with high specificity and sensitivity.

The donors were part of the validation cohort of around 110 subjects. That cohort was separate from the first cohort, which comprised 500 to 850 subjects. TCRdb keeps only in-frame clones here, not all; method: immunoSEQ multiplex PCR. The table lists 110,000 or so clones, about 88% of them singletons. Concerning this clone itself: Its antigen is as yet unknown.

Trimming removed 5 bases at V and 1 base at J, with 8 bases between. Germline assignment: CDR1 MNHEY and CDR2 SMNVEV (reference sequence). This CDR3 spans 13 amino acids. The genes are TRBV27 and TRBJ1-1; D not resolved. The sequence was obtained from a man younger than 35 in good health and CMV-seropositive. The specimen sequenced was PBMCs. The CDR3 here is CASSRVGNTEAFF. In DNA, the CDR3 is TGTGCCAGCAGTCGAGTTGGGAACACTGAAGCTTTCTTT.